These T cell receptor beta chains were read from a single sample in a study of OX40 agonist ivuxolimab in advanced cancers. The table came from immunoSEQ multiplex PCR; TCRdb's copy has only in-frame clones and leaves some out. The table includes 51,000 or so clones, roughly nine tenths detected once. This specimen was CD4+ or CD8+ T cells sorted from blood, taken in a trial of the OX40 agonist ivuxolimab. Source of these receptors: an adult with an advanced solid tumor such as melanoma, head and neck, liver or kidney cancer. Both conserved end residues are part of each CDR3. D genes are given only for firm matches. Clone size appears in some rows only: once, few, many, or a class for an expanded clone.

v_call,d_call,j_call,clone_size,cdr3_nt,cdr3_aa
TRBV7-9,NA,TRBJ1-1,NA,TGTGCCAGCAGCTTAGCCTCCCAGTCGGCTTTCTTT,CASSLASQSAFF
TRBV30,NA,TRBJ1-2,NA,TGTGCCTGGAATGCGTACAGGGTTCTCACCTATGGCTACACCTTC,CAWNAYRVLTYGYTF
TRBV25-1,NA,TRBJ1-1,NA,TGTGCCAGCAGTGCCGACTACGCTGAAGCTTTCTTT,CASSADYAEAFF
TRBV27,NA,TRBJ1-2,NA,TGTGCCAGCAGTTTAGGGGGGGCCCTATATGGCTACACCTTC,CASSLGGALYGYTF
TRBV7-2,TRBD2,TRBJ2-3,once,TGTGCCAGCAGCTTAGCCCTAGCGGGGGGGGGCACAGATACGCAGTATTTT,CASSLALAGGGTDTQYF
TRBV27,TRBD1,TRBJ1-2,NA,TGTGCCAGCAGTCAATATGGGGACCAGGGGGCTAACTATGGCTACACCTTC,CASSQYGDQGANYGYTF
TRBV10-3,NA,TRBJ1-2,NA,TGTGCCATCAGTGAGTCAGAAGGGTATGGCTACACCTTC,CAISESEGYGYTF
TRBV7-6,NA,TRBJ2-7,NA,TGTGCCAGCAGCTTAGTTTCCGGGCAGGGGAACTACGAGCAGTACTTC,CASSLVSGQGNYEQYF
TRBV29-1,NA,TRBJ2-7,NA,TGCAGCGTTGAAGGACCAGGCGAAGGTTCCTACGAGCAGTACTTC,CSVEGPGEGSYEQYF
TRBV27,NA,TRBJ1-6,NA,TGTGCCAGCAGTTTATCCCCTACAGGGAATAATTCACCCCTCCACTTT,CASSLSPTGNNSPLHF
TRBV29-1,TRBD2,TRBJ2-1,NA,TGCAGCGTTGATGGGTTTGGGGCTAGCGGAAACAATGAGCAGTTCTTC,CSVDGFGASGNNEQFF
TRBV7-9,NA,TRBJ2-7,few,TGTGCCAGCAGCTTAACCTACAGGGACGAGCAGTACTTC,CASSLTYRDEQYF
TRBV30,TRBD1,TRBJ2-7,NA,TGTGCCTGGAGTGTAGGGACAGGGTTTTCCTACGAGCAGTACTTC,CAWSVGTGFSYEQYF
TRBV19,NA,TRBJ1-2,NA,TGTGCCAGTAGCCCCCAAGGAGTCTACACAGGCTACACCTTC,CASSPQGVYTGYTF
TRBV4-1,NA,TRBJ1-2,NA,TGCGCCAGCAGCCCCTTGGGGGGCGACCTTCAATATGGCTACACCTTC,CASSPLGGDLQYGYTF
TRBV4-3,TRBD1,TRBJ2-1,NA,TGCGCCAGCAGCCAAGACGGGACAGGCTCCTACAATGAGCAGTTCTTC,CASSQDGTGSYNEQFF
TRBV5-1,NA,TRBJ1-5,NA,TGCGCCAGCAGCTTGGCGGGGGAGCAGCCCCAGCATTTT,CASSLAGEQPQHF
TRBV18,TRBD1,TRBJ2-5,NA,TGTGCCAGCTCACCGGGGACAGAACAAGAGACCCAGTACTTC,CASSPGTEQETQYF
TRBV10-3,NA,TRBJ1-4,NA,TGTGCCATCAGTGATGAGGGCTTGGTAACTAATGAAAAACTGTTTTTT,CAISDEGLVTNEKLFF
TRBV19,TRBD1,TRBJ1-1,NA,TGTGCCAGTAGGCTGACCGGGACAGCCAACACTGAAGCTTTCTTT,CASRLTGTANTEAFF
TRBV2,TRBD2,TRBJ2-1,NA,TGTGCCAGCAGTGAAGGAAGGACAGCGGGGGGCCAGGTGGTTGCGTTCTTC,CASSEGRTAGGQVVAFF
TRBV12-2,NA,TRBJ2-1,NA,TGTGCAAGTCGCTTAGGTGCGGGGGGGCGTTTCAATGAGCAGTTCTTC,CASRLGAGGRFNEQFF
TRBV4-3,NA,TRBJ2-7,NA,TGCGCCAGCAGCCAAGAGAGGGGGGGGTCCTACGAGCAGTACTTC,CASSQERGGSYEQYF
TRBV7-3,NA,TRBJ2-7,NA,TGTGCCAGCAGCTTCGGGGGCGAGCAGTACTTC,CASSFGGEQYF
TRBV14,NA,TRBJ1-2,few,TGTGCCAGCAGCCACGTCTCCCTTAGCTACACCTTC,CASSHVSLSYTF
TRBV19,NA,TRBJ2-2,NA,TGTGCCAGTAGTATAGTAGACACCGGGGAGCTGTTTTTT,CASSIVDTGELFF
TRBV7-9,TRBD1,TRBJ1-1,NA,TGTGCCAGCAGCGCGAGGGACAGGGGCGAAACTGAAGCTTTCTTT,CASSARDRGETEAFF
TRBV2,NA,TRBJ2-7,NA,TGTGCCAGTCATGCGAAGGGTTTTTCCTACGAGCAGTACTTC,CASHAKGFSYEQYF
TRBV7-9,NA,TRBJ2-7,NA,TGTGCCAGCAGCTTAGCCCTCACCAACGAGCAGTACTTC,CASSLALTNEQYF
TRBV4-3,NA,TRBJ1-4,NA,TGCGCCAGCAGCCAAGAACAGCTTAATGAAAAACTGTTTTTT,CASSQEQLNEKLFF
TRBV29-1,TRBD1,TRBJ1-1,NA,TGCAGCGTGGGGGAAAGACAGGGCGGGCCTGAAGCTTTCTTT,CSVGERQGGPEAFF
TRBV5-4,TRBD1,TRBJ1-4,NA,TGTGCCAGCAGAGGGGGGACAGATGAAAAACTGTTTTTT,CASRGGTDEKLFF
TRBV7-2,NA,TRBJ1-5,NA,TGTGCCAGCCAGAAGGAGGCCGGGGGCAATCAGCCCCAGCATTTT,CASQKEAGGNQPQHF
TRBV27,TRBD2,TRBJ2-1,NA,TGTGCCAGCAGTAGACTAGCGGGGGGGCAAAATGAGCAGTTCTTC,CASSRLAGGQNEQFF
TRBV6-6,NA,TRBJ1-5,NA,TGTGCCAGCAGAATGGGACAACTAGGGGATCAGCCCCAGCATTTT,CASRMGQLGDQPQHF
TRBV2,NA,TRBJ2-7,NA,TGTGCCAGCAGTGAAGCGCTTCTACAGGAAGAGCTCTACGAGCAGTACTTC,CASSEALLQEELYEQYF
TRBV7-9,NA,TRBJ1-1,NA,TGTGCCAGCAGCTCTCTCGGGCCGGGGTACACTGAAGCTTTCTTT,CASSSLGPGYTEAFF
TRBV6-6,NA,TRBJ1-1,NA,TGTGCCAGCAGGGATGTGAACACTGAAGCTTTCTTT,CASRDVNTEAFF
TRBV9,NA,TRBJ1-5,NA,TGTGCCAGCAGCGCGACAGTTAGCAATCAGCCCCAGCATTTT,CASSATVSNQPQHF
TRBV30,NA,TRBJ2-1,NA,TGTGCCTGGAGTGCCGACGGGGGCCACCTCAATGAGCAGTTCTTC,CAWSADGGHLNEQFF
TRBV7-3,TRBD1,TRBJ2-2,NA,TGTGCCAGCAGCTTAATCCCCACGCAGGGGGCGTATGGCGGGGAGCTGTTTTTT,CASSLIPTQGAYGGELFF
TRBV19,NA,TRBJ2-2,NA,TGTGCCAGTAGTATAGATACTGTCGGGGAGCTGTTTTTT,CASSIDTVGELFF
TRBV13,NA,TRBJ2-7,NA,TGTGCCAGCAGCTTGGGACGGTCCTACGAGCAGTACTTC,CASSLGRSYEQYF
TRBV4-2,NA,TRBJ1-1,NA,TGTGCCAGCAGCCAGGTACAGAACACTGAAGCTTTCTTT,CASSQVQNTEAFF
TRBV5-6,NA,TRBJ2-5,NA,TGTGCCAGCAGCTTAACAGGGTCGGAGACCCAGTACTTC,CASSLTGSETQYF
TRBV6-5,NA,TRBJ2-7,few,TGTGCCAGCAGGCCGACAGAAATTACCTACGAGCAGTACTTC,CASRPTEITYEQYF
TRBV4-1,TRBD1,TRBJ1-4,NA,TGCGCCAGCAGCCCCGGACAGGGGGCGGGTGAAAAACTGTTTTTT,CASSPGQGAGEKLFF
TRBV7-9,NA,TRBJ1-6,NA,TGTGCCAGCAGCCCCCCTTTGCGGGGGTCTAATTCACCCCTCCACTTT,CASSPPLRGSNSPLHF
TRBV27,NA,TRBJ2-6,NA,TGTGCCAGCAGTTTACGTTCCCTCTCTTTGGGGGTTGGGGCCAACGTCCTGACTTTC,CASSLRSLSLGVGANVLTF
TRBV5-6,NA,TRBJ1-2,NA,TGTGCCAGCAGCTTTCGGACATTGAATGGCTACACCTTC,CASSFRTLNGYTF
TRBV15,NA,TRBJ1-4,NA,TGTGCCACGCAGGAACAGGGAAGGGATGAAAAACTGTTTTTT,CATQEQGRDEKLFF
TRBV9,NA,TRBJ1-3,NA,TGTGCCAGCAGCGGCCTGGGGGGCGGAGGAAACACCATATATTTT,CASSGLGGGGNTIYF
TRBV13,TRBD1,TRBJ1-1,NA,TGTGCCAGCAGCTTTCGTCCAGGGACAGTTACTGAAGCTTTCTTT,CASSFRPGTVTEAFF
TRBV6-5,NA,TRBJ2-5,NA,TGTGCCAGCAAACATACCTCCGGGACGGGAGAGACCCAGTACTTC,CASKHTSGTGETQYF
TRBV7-9,NA,TRBJ2-3,NA,TGTGCCAGCAGCTTTTCGAGGCGGCAGCCCACAGATACGCAGTATTTT,CASSFSRRQPTDTQYF
TRBV11-2,NA,TRBJ1-5,NA,TGTGCCAGCAGCCTAATGCTGGGGGAAAATCAGCCCCAGCATTTT,CASSLMLGENQPQHF
TRBV7-9,NA,TRBJ1-2,NA,TGTGCCAGCAGCTATGATGTCTATGGCTACACCTTC,CASSYDVYGYTF